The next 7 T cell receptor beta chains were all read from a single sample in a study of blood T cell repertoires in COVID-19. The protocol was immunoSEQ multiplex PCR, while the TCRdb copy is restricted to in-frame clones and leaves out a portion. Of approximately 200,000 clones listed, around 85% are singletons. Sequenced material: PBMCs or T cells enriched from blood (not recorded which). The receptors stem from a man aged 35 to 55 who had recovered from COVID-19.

CDR3: CASKGGQWYYGYTF. In DNA form, the CDR3 reads TGTGCCAGCAAAGGGGGACAGTGGTACTATGGCTACACCTTC. J is TRBJ1-2 and V is TRBV28, with 7 bases lining up with TRBD1. Germline V gene lookup returns CDR1 MDHEN and CDR2 SYDVKM. CDR3 length: 14 amino acids. Trimming at V came to 7 bases and at J to 3 bases, leaving 8 bases not matched to a gene.

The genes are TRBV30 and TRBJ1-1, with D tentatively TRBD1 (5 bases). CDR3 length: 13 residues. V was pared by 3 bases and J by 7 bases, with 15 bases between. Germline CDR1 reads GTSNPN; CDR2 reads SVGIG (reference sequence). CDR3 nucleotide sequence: TGTGCCTGGAGCCACCGCGGGGCTGGTGAAGCTTTCTTT. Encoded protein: CAWSHRGAGEAFF. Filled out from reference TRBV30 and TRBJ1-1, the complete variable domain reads SQTIHQWPATLVQPVGSPLSLECTVEGTSNPNLYWYRQAAGRGLQLLFYSVGIGQISSEVPQNLSASRPQDRQFILSSKKLLLSDSGFYLCAWSHRGAGEAFFGQGTRLTVV.

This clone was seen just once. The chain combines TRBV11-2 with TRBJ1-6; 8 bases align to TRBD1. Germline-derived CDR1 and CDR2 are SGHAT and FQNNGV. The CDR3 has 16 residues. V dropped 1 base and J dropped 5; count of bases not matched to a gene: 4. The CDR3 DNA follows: TGTGCCAGCAGCTTAGTACGACAGGGGAATAATTCACCCCTCCACTTT. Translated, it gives CASSLVRQGNNSPLHF.

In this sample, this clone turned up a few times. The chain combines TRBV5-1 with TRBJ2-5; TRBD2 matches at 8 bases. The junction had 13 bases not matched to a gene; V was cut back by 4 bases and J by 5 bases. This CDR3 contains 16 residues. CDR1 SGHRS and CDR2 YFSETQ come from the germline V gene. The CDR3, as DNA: TGCGCCAGCAGCCCAGTGGCGGTAGCGGGATGGGAGACCCAGTACTTC. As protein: CASSPVAVAGWETQYF.

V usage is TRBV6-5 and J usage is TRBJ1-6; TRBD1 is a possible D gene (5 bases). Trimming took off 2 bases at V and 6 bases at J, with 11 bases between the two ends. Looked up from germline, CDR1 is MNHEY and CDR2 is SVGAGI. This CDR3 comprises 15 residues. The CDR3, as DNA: TGTGCCAGCAGTTACGGGGCGCCGGGTAATTCACCCCTCCACTTT. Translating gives CASSYGAPGNSPLHF.

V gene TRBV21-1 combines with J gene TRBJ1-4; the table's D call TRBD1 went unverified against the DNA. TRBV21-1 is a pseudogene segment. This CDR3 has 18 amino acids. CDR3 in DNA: TGTGCCAGAGAGCAGCCAAAGGACAGGGACCCAACTAATGAAAAACTGTTTTTT. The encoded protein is CAREQPKDRDPTNEKLFF.

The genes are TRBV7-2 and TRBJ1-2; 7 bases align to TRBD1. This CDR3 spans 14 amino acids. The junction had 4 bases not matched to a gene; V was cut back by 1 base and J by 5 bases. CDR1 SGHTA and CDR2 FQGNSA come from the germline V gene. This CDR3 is CASSLEGASYGYTF. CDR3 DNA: TGTGCCAGCAGCTTAGAGGGGGCGTCATATGGCTACACCTTC.